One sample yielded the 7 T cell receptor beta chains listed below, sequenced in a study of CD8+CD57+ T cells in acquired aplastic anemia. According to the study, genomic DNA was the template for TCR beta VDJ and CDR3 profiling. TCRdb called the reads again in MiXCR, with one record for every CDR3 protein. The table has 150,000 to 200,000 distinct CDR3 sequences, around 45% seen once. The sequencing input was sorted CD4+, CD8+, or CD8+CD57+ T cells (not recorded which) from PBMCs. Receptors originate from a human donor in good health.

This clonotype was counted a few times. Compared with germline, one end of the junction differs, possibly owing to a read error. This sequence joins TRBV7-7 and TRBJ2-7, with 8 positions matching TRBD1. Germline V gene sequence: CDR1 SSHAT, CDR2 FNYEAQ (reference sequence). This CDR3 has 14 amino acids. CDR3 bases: TGTGCTAGCAGCCCCCGGGACAGGAGCTACGAGCAGTACTTC. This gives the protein CASSPRDRSYEQYF.

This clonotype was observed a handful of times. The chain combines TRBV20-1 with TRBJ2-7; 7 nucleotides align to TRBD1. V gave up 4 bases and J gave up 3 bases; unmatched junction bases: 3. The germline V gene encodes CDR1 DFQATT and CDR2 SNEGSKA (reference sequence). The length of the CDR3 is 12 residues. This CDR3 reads CSATDRVYEQYF. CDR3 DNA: TGCAGTGCTACCGACAGGGTCTACGAGCAGTACTTC.

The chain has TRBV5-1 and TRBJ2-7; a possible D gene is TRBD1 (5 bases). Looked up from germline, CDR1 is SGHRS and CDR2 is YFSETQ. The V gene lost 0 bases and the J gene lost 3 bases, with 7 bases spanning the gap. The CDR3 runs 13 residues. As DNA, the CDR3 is TGCGCCAGCAGCTTGGAGGGGTACTACGAGCAGTACTTC. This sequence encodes CASSLEGYYEQYF. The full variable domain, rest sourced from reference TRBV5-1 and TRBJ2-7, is KAGVTQTPRYLIKTRGQQVTLSCSPISGHRSVSWYQQTPGQGLQFLFEYFSETQRNKGNFPGRFSGRQFSNSRSEMNVSTLELGDSALYLCASSLEGYYEQYFGPGTRLTVT.

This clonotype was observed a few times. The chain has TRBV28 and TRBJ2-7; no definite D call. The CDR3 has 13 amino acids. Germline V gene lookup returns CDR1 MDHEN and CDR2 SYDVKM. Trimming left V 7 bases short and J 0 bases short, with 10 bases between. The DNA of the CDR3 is TGTGCCAGCAACCTAAGGAGCTCCTACGAGCAGTACTTC. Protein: CASNLRSSYEQYF. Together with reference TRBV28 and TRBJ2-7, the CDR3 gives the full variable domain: DVKVTQSSRYLVKRTGEKVFLECVQDMDHENMFWYRQDPGLGLRLIYFSYDVKMKEKGDIPEGYSVSREKKERFSLILESASTNQTSMYLCASNLRSSYEQYFGPGTRLTVT.

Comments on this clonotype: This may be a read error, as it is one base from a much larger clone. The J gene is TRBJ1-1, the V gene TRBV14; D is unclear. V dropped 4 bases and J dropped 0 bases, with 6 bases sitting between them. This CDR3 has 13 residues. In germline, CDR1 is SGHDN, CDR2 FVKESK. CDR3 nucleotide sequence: TGTGCCAGCAGCCGCAGTGTGAACACTGAAGCTTTCTTT. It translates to CASSRSVNTEAFF.

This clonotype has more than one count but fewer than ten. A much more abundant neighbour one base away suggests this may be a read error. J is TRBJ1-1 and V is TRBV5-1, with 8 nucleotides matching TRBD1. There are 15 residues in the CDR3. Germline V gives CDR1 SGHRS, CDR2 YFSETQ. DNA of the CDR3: TGCGCCAGCGGCTTGACGGGGACAGGGAACACTGAAGCTTTCTTT. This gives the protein CASGLTGTGNTEAFF.

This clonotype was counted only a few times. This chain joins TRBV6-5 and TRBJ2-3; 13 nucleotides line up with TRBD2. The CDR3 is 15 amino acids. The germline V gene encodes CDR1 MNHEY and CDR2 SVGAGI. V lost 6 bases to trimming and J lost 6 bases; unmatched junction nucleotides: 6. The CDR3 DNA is TGTGCCAGCAGACTTACTAGCGGGAGGGTGGATACGCAGTATTTT. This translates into CASRLTSGRVDTQYF.